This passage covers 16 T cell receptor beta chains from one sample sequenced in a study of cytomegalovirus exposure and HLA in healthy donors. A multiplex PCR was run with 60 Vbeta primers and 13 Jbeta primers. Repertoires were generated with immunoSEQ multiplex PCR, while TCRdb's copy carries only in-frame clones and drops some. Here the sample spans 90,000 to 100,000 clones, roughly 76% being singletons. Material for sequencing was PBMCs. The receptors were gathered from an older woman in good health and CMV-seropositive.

CDR3 in amino acids: CASSLRGEFFANTGELFF. Written as DNA, the CDR3 is TGTGCCAGTAGCCTTAGGGGCGAATTTTTCGCGAACACCGGGGAGCTGTTTTTT. The chain is built from TRBV19 and TRBJ2-2, with D possibly matching TRBD1 (5 bases). This CDR3 comprises 18 residues. V gave up 6 bases and J gave up 0 bases, with 20 bases separating them. Germline CDR1 is LNHDA and CDR2 is SQIVND (reference sequence).

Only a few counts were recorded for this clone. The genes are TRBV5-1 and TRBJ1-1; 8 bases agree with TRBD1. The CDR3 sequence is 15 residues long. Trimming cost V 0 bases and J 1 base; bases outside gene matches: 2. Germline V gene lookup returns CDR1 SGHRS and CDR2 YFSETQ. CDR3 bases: TGCGCCAGCAGCTTGGTAACAGGGGGGAACACTGAAGCTTTCTTT. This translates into CASSLVTGGNTEAFF.

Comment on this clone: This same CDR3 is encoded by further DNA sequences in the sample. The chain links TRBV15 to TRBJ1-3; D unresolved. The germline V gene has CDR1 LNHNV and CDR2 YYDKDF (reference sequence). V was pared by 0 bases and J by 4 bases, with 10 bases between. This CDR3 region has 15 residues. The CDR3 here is CATSRDRGTGNTIYF. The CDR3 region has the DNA TGTGCCACCAGCAGAGATCGGGGAACAGGAAACACCATATATTTT. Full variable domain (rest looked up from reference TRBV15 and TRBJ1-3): DAMVIQNPRYQVTQFGKPVTLSCSQTLNHNVMYWYQQKSSQAPKLLFHYYDKDFNNEADTPDNFQSRRPNTSFCFLDIRSPGLGDTAMYLCATSRDRGTGNTIYFGEGSWLTVV.

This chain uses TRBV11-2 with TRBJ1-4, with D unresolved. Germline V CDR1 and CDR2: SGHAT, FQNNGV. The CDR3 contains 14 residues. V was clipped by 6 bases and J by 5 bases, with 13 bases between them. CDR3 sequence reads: CASRQGLGNEKLFF. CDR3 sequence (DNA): TGTGCCAGCAGACAAGGACTTGGAAATGAAAAACTGTTTTTT.

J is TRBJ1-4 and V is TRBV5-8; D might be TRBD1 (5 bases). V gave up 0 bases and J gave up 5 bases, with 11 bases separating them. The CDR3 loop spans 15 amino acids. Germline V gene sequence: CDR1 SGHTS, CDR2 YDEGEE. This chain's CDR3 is CASSLGGRVNEKLFF. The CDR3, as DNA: TGTGCCAGCAGCTTGGGCGGCAGGGTGAATGAAAAACTGTTTTTT.

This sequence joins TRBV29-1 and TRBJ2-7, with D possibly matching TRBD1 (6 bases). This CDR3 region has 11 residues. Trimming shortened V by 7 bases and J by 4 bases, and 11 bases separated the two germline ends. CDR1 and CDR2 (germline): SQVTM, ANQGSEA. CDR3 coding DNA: TGCAGCGGGACAGCTGGGTACGAGCAGTACTTC. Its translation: CSGTAGYEQYF.

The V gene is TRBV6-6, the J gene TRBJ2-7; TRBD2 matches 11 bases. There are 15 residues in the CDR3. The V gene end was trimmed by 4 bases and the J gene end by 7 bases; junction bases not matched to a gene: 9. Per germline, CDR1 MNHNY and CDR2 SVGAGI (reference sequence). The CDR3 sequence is CASSSGLAAVREQYF. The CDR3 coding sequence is TGTGCCAGCAGTTCGGGACTAGCGGCCGTAAGGGAGCAGTACTTC.

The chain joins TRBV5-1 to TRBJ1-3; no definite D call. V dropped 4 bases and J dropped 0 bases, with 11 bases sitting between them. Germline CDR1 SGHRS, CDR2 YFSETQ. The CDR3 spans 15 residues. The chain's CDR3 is CASSQDGDSGNTIYF. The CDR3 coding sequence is TGCGCCAGCAGCCAAGACGGGGACTCTGGAAACACCATATATTTT.

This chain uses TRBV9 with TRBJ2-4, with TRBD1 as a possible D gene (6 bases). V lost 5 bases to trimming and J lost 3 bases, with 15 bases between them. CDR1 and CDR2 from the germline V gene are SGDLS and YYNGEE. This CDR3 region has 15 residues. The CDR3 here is CASSKQGLVKNIQYF. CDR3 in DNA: TGTGCCAGCAGTAAACAGGGATTAGTCAAAAACATTCAGTACTTC.

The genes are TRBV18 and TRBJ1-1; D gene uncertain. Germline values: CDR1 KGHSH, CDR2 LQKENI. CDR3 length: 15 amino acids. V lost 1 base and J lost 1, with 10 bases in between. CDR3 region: CASSPRSPGNTEAFF. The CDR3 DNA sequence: TGTGCCAGCTCACCACGAAGTCCGGGGAACACTGAAGCTTTCTTT.

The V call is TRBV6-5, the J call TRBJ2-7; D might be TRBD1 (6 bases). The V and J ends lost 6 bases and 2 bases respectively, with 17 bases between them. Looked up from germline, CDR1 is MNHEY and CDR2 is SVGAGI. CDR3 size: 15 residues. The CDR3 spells CASSLAPTGTYEQYF. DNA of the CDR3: TGTGCCAGCAGCCTCGCACCCACAGGGACCTACGAGCAGTACTTC.

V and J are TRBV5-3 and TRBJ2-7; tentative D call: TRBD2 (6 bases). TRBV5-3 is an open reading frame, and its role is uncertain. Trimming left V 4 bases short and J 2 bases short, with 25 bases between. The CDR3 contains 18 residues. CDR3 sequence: CARSPWALGGKDAYEQYF. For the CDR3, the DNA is TGTGCCAGAAGCCCATGGGCGTTAGGAGGGAAAGATGCCTACGAGCAGTACTTC.

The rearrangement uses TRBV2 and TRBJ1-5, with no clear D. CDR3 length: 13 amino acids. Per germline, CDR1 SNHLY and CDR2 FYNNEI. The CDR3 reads CACNRGLDQPQHF. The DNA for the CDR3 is TGTGCTTGCAACCGCGGTCTTGATCAGCCCCAGCATTTT.

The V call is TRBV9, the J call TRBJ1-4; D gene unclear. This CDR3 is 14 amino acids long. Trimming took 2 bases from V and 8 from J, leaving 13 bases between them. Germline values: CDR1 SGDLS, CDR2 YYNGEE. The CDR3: CASSVGHLMEKLFF. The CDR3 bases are TGTGCCAGCAGCGTGGGCCACTTGATGGAAAAACTGTTTTTT.

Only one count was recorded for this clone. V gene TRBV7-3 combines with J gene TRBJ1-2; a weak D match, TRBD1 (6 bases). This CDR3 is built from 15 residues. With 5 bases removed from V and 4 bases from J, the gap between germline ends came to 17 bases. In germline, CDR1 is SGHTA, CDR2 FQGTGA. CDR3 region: CASSRGGGASYGYTF. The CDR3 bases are TGTGCCAGCAGCAGGGGTGGGGGGGCTTCCTATGGCTACACCTTC.

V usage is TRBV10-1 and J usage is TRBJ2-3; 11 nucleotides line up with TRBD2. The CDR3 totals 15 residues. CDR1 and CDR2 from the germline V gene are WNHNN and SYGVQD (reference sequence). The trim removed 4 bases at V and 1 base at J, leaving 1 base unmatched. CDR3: CASSALAGGTDTQYF. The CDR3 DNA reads TGCGCCAGCAGTGCACTAGCGGGAGGCACAGATACGCAGTATTTT.